A selection of T cell receptor beta chains follows, all from one sample in a study of CD8 T cells in ankylosing spondylitis. TCRdb re-analysed the 5' RACE reads in MiXCR, keeping a single row per CDR3 protein. The table records about 220,000 distinct CDR3 sequences, about a sixth of them present only once. Sequencing was performed on blood, either unsorted or a sorted T cell fraction (not recorded which). These receptors originate from a male donor with ankylosing spondylitis. The conserved cysteine and the conserved F or W are not part of the CDR3 here. The D gene is left open where the match is weak. Only some rows state a clone size, as once, few, many or a class for expanded clones.

length	J	D	size	V	CDR3
13	TRBJ2-7	TRBD2	few	TRBV11-3	ASSLRTSGEYEQY
14	TRBJ1-4	-	-	TRBV7-9	ASSLARRMANEKLF
15	TRBJ2-1	-	few	TRBV11-3	ASSFPGGASSYNEQF
15	TRBJ2-3	-	few	TRBV5-1	ASNSGRDSSPTDTQY
14	TRBJ2-2	TRBD1	-	TRBV9	ASNRGTGSNTGELF
13	TRBJ2-6	-	few	TRBV24-1	ATSPRGPGANVLT
12	TRBJ2-1	-	few	TRBV5-6	ASSFVSAGNEQF
11	TRBJ1-1	-	few	TRBV7-9	ASSILDRIEAF
12	TRBJ2-7	-	-	TRBV20-1	SARSPLSSYEQY
10	TRBJ2-7	-	-	TRBV28	ASSSGLSEQY
16	TRBJ1-4	-	-	TRBV6-5	ASSYDSGGYATNEKLF
12	TRBJ2-1	TRBD2	-	TRBV7-9	ASSPRLAVNEQF
18	TRBJ2-3	TRBD2	-	TRBV15	ATSRDSPQGAGTHADTQY
10	TRBJ1-1	-	few	TRBV19	AVNTLGGEAF
14	TRBJ2-4	-	-	TRBV10-1	ASQVAGQLTKNIQY
16	TRBJ1-1	TRBD1	-	TRBV7-6	ASSSTASGGTLNTEAF
12	TRBJ2-1	-	few	TRBV28	ASSLGRGWDEQF
13	TRBJ1-4	TRBD1	few	TRBV9	ASSLGTGANEKLF